This TCR beta chain was found in a study of lymphopenia after photon versus proton radiotherapy. Study findings and constraints: Proton therapy kept repertoires fairly stable, unlike photons, which gained effector/memory cells.

Notes on this clone: Its specificity is not known.

The CDR3 consists of 13 residues. The V segment lost 3 bases and the J segment 8 bases; nucleotides outside the gene matches: 5. Germline CDR1 and CDR2: MDHEN and SYDVKM. The repertoire was sequenced with immunoSEQ multiplex PCR; TCRdb's copy has only in-frame clones and lacks some. The table has roughly 76,000 clones, roughly 92% seen once. The sequencing here drew on peripheral blood, taken from a patient treated with photon-based radiotherapy. V gene TRBV28 combines with J gene TRBJ1-2; TRBD1 aligns across 8 bases. This receptor was taken from a middle-aged woman with cholangiocarcinoma. CDR3 in amino acids: CASSLQGAGGYTF. As DNA, the CDR3 is TGTGCCAGCAGTTTGCAGGGGGCAGGGGGCTACACCTTC.